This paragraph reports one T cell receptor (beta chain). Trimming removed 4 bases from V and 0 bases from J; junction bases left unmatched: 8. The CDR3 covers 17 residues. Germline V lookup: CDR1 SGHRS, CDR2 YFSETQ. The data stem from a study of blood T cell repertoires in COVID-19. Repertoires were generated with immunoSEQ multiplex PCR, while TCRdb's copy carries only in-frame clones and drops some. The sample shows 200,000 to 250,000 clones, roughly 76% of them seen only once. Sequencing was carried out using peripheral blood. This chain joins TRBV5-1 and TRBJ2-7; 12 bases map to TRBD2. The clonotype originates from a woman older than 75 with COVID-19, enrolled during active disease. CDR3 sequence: CASSIQGLAGTSYEQYF. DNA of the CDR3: TGCGCCAGCAGCATACAAGGACTAGCGGGGACCTCCTACGAGCAGTACTTC. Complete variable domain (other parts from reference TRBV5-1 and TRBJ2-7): KAGVTQTPRYLIKTRGQQVTLSCSPISGHRSVSWYQQTPGQGLQFLFEYFSETQRNKGNFPGRFSGRQFSNSRSEMNVSTLELGDSALYLCASSIQGLAGTSYEQYFGPGTRLTVT.